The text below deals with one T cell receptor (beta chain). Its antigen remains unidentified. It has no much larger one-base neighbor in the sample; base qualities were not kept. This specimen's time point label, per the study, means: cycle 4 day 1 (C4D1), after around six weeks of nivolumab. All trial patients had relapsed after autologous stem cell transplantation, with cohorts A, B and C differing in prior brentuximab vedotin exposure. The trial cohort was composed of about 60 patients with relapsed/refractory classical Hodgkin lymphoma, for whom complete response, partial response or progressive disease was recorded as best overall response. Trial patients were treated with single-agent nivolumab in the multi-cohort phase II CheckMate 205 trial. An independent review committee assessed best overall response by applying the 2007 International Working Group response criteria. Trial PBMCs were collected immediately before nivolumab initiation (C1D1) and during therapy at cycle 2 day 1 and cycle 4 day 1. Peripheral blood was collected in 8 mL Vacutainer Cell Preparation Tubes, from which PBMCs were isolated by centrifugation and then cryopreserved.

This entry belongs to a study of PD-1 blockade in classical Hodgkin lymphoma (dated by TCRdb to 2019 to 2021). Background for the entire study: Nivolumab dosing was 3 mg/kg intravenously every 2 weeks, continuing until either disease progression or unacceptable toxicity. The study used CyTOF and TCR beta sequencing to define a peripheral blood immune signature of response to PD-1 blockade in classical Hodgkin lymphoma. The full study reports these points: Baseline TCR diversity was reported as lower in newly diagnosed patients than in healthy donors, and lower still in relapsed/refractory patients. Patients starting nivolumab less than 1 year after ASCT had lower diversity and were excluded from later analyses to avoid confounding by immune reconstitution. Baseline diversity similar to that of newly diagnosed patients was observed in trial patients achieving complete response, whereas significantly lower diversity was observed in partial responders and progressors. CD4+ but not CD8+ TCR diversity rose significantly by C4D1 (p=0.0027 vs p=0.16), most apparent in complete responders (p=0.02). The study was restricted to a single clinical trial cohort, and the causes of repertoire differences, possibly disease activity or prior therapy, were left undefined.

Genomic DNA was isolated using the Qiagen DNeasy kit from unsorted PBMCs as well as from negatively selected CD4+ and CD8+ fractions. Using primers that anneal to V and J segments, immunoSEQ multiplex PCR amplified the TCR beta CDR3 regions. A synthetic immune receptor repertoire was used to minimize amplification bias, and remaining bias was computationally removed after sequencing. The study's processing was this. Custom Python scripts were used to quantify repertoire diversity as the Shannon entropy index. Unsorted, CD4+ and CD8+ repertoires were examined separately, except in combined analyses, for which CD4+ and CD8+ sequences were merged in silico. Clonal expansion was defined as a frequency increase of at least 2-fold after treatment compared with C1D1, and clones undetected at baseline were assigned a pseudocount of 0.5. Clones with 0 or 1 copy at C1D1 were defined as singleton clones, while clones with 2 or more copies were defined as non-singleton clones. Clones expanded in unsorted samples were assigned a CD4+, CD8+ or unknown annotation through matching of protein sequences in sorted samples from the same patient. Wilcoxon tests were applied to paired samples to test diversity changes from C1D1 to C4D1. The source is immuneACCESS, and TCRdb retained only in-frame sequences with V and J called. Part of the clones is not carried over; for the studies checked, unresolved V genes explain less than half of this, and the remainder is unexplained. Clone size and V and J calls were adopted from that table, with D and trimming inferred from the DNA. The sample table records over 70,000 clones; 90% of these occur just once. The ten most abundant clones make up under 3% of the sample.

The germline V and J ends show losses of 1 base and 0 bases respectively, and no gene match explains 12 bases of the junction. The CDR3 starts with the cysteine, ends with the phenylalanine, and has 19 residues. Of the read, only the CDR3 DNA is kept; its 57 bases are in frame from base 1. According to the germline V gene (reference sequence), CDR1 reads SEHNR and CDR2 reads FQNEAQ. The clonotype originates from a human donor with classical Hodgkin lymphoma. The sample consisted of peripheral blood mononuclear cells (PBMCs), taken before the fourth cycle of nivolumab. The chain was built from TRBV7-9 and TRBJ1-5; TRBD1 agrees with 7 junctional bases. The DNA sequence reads TGTGCCAGCAGCTTAGTAGTGGGGACAGATTCCGATAGCAATCAGCCCCAGCATTTT. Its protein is CASSLVVGTDSDSNQPQHF.